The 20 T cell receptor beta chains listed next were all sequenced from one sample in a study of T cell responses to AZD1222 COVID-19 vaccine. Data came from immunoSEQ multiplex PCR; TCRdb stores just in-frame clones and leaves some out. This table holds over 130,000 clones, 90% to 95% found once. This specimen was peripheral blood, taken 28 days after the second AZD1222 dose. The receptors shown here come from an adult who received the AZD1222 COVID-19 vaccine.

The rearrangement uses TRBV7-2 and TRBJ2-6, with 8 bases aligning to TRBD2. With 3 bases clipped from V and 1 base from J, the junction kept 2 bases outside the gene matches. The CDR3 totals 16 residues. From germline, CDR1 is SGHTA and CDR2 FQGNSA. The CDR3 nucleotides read TGTGCCAGCAGCTTCGCGGGGGGATCTGGGGCCAACGTCCTGACTTTC. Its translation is CASSFAGGSGANVLTF.

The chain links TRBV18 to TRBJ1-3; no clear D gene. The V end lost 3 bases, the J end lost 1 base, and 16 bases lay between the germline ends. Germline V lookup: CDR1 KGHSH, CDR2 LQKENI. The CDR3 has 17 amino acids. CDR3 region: CASSPSLDGLSGNTIYF. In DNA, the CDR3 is TGTGCCAGCTCACCCTCCTTGGACGGGCTTTCTGGAAACACCATATATTTT. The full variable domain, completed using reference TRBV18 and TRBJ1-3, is NAGVMQNPRHLVRRRGQEARLRCSPMKGHSHVYWYRQLPEEGLKFMVYLQKENIIDESGMPKERFSAEFPKEGPSILRIQQVVRGDSAAYFCASSPSLDGLSGNTIYFGEGSWLTVV.

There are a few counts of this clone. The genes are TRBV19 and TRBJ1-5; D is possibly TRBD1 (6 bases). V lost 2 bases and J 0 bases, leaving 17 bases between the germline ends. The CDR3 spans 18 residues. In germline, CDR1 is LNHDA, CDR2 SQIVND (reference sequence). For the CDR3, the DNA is TGTGCCAGTAGTATAATGAGGGGGGGCTTTTATAGCAATCAGCCCCAGCATTTT. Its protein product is CASSIMRGGFYSNQPQHF.

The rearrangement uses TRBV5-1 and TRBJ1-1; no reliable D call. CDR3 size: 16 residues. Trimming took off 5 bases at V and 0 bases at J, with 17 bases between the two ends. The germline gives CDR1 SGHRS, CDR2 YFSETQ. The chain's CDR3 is CASRKGVGPMNTEAFF. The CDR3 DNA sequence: TGCGCCAGCAGAAAAGGTGTAGGTCCAATGAACACTGAAGCTTTCTTT.

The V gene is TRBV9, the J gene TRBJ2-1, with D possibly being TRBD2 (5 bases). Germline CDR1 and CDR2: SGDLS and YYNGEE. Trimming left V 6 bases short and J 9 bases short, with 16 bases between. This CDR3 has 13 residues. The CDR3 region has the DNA TGTGCCAGCACCCCCCTACTAGGAACTGAGCAGTTCTTC. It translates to CASTPLLGTEQFF.

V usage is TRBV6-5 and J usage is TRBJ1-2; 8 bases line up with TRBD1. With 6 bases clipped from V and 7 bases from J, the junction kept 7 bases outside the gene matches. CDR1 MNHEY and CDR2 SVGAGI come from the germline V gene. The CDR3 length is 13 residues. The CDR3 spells CASSKTGGLGYTF. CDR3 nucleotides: TGTGCCAGCAGCAAAACAGGGGGTCTTGGCTACACCTTC.

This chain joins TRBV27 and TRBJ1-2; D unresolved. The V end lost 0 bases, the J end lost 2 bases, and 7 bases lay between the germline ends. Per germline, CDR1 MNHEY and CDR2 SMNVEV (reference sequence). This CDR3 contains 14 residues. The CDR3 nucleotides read TGTGCCAGCAGTTTATCAGGCAAAAACTATGGCTACACCTTC. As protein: CASSLSGKNYGYTF.

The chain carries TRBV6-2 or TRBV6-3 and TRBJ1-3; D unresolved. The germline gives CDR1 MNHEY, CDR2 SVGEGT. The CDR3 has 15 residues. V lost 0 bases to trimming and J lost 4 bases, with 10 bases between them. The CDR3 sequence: CASSYSPDSGNTIYF. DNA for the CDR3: TGTGCCAGCAGTTACTCGCCCGATTCGGGAAACACCATATATTTT.

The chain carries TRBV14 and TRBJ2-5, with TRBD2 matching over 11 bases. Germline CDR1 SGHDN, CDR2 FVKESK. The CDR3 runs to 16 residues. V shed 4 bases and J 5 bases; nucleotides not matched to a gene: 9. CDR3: CASSRLAGGPSETQYF. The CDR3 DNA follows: TGTGCCAGCAGCCGTTTAGCGGGAGGGCCTTCGGAGACCCAGTACTTC.

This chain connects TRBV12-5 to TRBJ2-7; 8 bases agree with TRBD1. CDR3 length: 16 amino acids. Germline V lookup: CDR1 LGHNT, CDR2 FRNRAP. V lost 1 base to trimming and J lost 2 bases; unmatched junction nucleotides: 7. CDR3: CASGLAKTGGTYEQYF. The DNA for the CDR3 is TGTGCTAGTGGTTTGGCCAAAACAGGGGGTACCTACGAGCAGTACTTC.

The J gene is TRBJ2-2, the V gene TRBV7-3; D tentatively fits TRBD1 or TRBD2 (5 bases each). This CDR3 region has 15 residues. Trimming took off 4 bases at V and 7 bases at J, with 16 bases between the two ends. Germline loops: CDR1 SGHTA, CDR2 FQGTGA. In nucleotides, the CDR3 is TGTGCCAGCAGCTCCTCGGGATGGGGGAGCGGGGAGCTGTTTTTT. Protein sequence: CASSSSGWGSGELFF.

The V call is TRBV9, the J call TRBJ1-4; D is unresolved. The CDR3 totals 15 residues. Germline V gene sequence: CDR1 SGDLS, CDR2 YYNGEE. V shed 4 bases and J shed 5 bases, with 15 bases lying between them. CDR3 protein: CASSPRGGGNEKLFF. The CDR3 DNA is TGTGCCAGCAGCCCCCGCGGAGGCGGGAATGAAAAACTGTTTTTT. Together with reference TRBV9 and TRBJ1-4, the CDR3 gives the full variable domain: DSGVTQTPKHLITATGQRVTLRCSPRSGDLSVYWYQQSLDQGLQFLIQYYNGEERAKGNILERFSAQQFPDLHSELNLSSLELGDSALYFCASSPRGGGNEKLFFGSGTQLSVL.

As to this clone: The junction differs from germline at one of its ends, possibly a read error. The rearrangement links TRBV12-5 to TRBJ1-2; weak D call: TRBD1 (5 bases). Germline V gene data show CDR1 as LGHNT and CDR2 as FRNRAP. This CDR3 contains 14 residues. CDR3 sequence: CACGFSGGGYGYTF. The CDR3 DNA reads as TGTGCTTGTGGTTTTAGTGGGGGGGGCTATGGCTACACCTTC. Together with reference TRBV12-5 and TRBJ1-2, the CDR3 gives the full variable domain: DARVTQTPRHKVTEMGQEVTMRCQPILGHNTVFWYRQTMMQGLELLAYFRNRAPLDDSGMPKDRFSAEMPDATLATLKIQPSEPRDSAVYFCACGFSGGGYGYTFGSGTRLTVV.

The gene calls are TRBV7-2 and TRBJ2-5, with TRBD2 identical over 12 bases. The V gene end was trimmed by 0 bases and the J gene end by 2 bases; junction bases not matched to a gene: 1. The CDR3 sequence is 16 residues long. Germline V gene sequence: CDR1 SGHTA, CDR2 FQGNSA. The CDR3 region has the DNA TGTGCCAGCAGCTTAGCACTAGCGGGGGGTCAAGAGACCCAGTACTTC. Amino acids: CASSLALAGGQETQYF.

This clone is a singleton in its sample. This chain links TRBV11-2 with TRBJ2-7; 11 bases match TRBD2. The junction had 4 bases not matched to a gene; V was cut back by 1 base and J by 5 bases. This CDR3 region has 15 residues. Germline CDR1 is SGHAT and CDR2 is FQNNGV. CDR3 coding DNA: TGTGCCAGCAGCTTAGTAGCGGGGGGGCAGGACGAGCAGTACTTC. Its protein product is CASSLVAGGQDEQYF.

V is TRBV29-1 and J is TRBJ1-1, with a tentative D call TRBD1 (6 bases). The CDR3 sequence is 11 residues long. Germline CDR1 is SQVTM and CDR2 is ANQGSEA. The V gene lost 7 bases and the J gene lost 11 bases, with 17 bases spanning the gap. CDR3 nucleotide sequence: TGCAGCGCCCTGCGGGGGGCGCGGGCTTTCTTT. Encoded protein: CSALRGARAFF.

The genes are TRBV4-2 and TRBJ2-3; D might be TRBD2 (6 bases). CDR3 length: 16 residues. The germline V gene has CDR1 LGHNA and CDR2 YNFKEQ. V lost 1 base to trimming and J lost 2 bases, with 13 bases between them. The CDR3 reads CASSQGVADATDTQYF. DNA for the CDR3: TGTGCCAGCAGCCAAGGAGTAGCGGATGCCACAGATACGCAGTATTTT.

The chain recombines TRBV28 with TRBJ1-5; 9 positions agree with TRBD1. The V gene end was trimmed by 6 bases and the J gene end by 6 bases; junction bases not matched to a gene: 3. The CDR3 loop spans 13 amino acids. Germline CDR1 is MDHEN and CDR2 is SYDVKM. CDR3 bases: TGTGCCAGCAGGTTGACAGGGGGTCAGCCCCAGCATTTT. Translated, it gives CASRLTGGQPQHF.

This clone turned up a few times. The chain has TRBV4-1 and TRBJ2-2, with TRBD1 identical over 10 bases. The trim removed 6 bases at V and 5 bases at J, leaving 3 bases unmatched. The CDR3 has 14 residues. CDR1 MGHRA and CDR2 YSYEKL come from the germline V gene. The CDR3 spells CASRGTGVTGELFF. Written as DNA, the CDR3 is TGCGCCAGCAGAGGGACAGGGGTGACCGGGGAGCTGTTTTTT.

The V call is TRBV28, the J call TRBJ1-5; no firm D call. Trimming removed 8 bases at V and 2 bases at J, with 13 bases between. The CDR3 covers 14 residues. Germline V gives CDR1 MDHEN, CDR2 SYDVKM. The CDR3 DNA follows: TGTGCCAGCGGGAGAGGTGGGGGCAATCAGCCCCAGCATTTT. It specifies CASGRGGGNQPQHF.